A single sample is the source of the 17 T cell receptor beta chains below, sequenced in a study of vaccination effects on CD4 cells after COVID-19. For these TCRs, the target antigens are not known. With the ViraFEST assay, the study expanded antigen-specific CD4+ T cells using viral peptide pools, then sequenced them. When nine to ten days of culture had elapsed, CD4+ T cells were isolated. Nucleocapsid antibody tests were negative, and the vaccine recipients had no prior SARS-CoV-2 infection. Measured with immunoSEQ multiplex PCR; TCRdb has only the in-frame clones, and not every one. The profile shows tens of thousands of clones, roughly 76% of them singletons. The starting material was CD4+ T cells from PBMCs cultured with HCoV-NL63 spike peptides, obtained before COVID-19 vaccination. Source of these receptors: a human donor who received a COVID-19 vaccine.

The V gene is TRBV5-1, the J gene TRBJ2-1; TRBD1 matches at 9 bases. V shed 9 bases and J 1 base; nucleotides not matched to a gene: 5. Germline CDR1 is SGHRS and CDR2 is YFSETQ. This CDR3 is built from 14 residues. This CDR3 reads CATGQGTSYNEQFF. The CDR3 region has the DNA TGCGCCACCGGACAGGGGACATCCTACAATGAGCAGTTCTTC.

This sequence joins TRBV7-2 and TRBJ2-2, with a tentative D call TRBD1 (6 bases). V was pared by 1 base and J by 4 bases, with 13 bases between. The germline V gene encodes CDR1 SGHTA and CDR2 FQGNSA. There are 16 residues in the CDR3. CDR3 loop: CASSLVPGHTTGELFF. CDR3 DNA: TGTGCCAGCAGCTTAGTTCCGGGACACACCACCGGGGAGCTGTTTTTT.

CDR3 loop: CASSPGGRGLYV. CDR3 in DNA: TGTGCCAGCAGTCCTGGGGGCAGGGGGCTGTACGTC. This rearrangement joins TRBV3-1 (or the pseudogene TRBV3-2) to TRBJ2-7, with 8 bases aligning to TRBD1. The V gene's germline CDR1 is LGHDT and CDR2 YNNKEL (reference sequence). CDR3 size: 12 residues. V trimming: 6 bases; J trimming: 12 bases; junction bases outside the gene matches: 10.

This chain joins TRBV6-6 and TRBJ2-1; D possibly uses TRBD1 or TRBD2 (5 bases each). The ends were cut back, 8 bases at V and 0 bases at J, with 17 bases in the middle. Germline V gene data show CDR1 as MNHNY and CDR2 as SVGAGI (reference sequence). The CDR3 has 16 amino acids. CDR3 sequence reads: CASALPHGGSYNEQFF. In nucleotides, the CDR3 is TGTGCCAGCGCCCTCCCGCATGGGGGCTCCTACAATGAGCAGTTCTTC.

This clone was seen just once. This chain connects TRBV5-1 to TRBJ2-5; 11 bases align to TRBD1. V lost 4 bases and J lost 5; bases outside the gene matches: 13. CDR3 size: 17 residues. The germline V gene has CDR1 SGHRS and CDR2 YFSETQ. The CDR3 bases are TGCGCCAGCAGCAGGGACAGGGGGTCGGCTATGGTGGAGACCCAGTACTTC. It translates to CASSRDRGSAMVETQYF. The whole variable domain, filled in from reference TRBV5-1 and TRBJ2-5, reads KAGVTQTPRYLIKTRGQQVTLSCSPISGHRSVSWYQQTPGQGLQFLFEYFSETQRNKGNFPGRFSGRQFSNSRSEMNVSTLELGDSALYLCASSRDRGSAMVETQYFGPGTRLLVL.

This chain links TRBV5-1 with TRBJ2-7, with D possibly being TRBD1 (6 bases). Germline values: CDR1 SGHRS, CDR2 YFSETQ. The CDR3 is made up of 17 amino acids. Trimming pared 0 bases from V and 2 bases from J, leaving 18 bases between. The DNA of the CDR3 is TGCGCCAGCAGCTTGGGAGCTTGGGCAGGGGTGCCCTACGAGCAGTACGTC. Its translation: CASSLGAWAGVPYEQYV.

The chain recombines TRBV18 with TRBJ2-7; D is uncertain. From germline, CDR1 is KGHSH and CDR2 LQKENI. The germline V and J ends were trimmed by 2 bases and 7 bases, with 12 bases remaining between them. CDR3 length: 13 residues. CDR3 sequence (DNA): TGTGCCAGCTCACCATTAGATAAAGGTGAGCAGTACGTC. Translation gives CASSPLDKGEQYV.

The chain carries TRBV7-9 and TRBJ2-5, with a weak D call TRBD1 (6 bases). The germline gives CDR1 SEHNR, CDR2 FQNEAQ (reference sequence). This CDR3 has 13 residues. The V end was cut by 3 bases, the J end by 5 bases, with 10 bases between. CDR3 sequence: CASSFSRGETQYF. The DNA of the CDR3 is TGTGCCAGCAGCTTTAGCAGGGGTGAGACCCAGTACTTC.

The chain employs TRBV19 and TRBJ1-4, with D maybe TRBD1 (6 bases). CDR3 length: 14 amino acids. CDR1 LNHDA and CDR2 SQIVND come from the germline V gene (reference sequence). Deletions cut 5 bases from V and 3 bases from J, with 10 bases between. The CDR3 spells CASSARGSNEKLFF. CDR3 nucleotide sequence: TGTGCCAGTAGTGCCAGGGGTTCTAATGAAAAACTGTTTTTT. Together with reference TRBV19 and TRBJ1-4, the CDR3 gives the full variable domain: DGGITQSPKYLFRKEGQNVTLSCEQNLNHDAMYWYRQDPGQGLRLIYYSQIVNDFQKGDIAEGYSVSREKKESFPLTVTSAQKNPTAFYLCASSARGSNEKLFFGSGTQLSVL.

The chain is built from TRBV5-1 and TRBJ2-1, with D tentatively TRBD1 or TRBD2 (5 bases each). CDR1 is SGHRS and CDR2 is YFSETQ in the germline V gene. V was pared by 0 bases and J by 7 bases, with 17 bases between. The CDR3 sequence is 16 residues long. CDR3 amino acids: CASSLVGTPGQNEQFF. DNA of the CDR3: TGCGCCAGCAGCTTGGTAGGGACCCCTGGTCAAAATGAGCAGTTCTTC.

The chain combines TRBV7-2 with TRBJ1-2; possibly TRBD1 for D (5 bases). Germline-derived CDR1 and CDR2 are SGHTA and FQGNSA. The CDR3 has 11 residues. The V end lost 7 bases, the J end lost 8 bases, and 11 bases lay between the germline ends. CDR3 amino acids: CASTDSWGYTF. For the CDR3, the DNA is TGTGCCAGCACCGACAGTTGGGGCTACACCTTC. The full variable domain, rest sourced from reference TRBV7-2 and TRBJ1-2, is GAGVSQSPSNKVTEKGKDVELRCDPISGHTALYWYRQSLGQGLEFLIYFQGNSAPDKSGLPSDRFSAERTGGSVSTLTIQRTQQEDSAVYLCASTDSWGYTFGSGTRLTVV.

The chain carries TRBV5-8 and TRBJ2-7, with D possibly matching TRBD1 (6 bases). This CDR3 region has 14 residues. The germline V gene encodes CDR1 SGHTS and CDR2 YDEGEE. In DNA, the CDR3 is TGTGCCAGCAGCTTGGGGACAGCATTCTACGGGCAGTACGTC. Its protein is CASSLGTAFYGQYV.

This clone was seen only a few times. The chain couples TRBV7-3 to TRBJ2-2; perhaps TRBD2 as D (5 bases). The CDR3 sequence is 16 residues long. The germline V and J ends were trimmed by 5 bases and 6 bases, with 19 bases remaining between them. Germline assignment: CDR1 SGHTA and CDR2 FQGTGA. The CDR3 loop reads CASSRDGPLGAGELFF. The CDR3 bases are TGTGCCAGCAGCCGCGACGGGCCTCTCGGGGCCGGGGAGCTGTTTTTT.

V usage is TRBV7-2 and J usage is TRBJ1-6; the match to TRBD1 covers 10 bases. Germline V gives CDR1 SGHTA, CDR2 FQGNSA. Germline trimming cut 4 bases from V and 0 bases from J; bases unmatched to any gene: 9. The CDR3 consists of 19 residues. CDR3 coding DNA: TGTGCCAGCAGCTCTATGTACAGGACAGGGGGCTCCTATAATTCACCCCTCCACTTT. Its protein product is CASSSMYRTGGSYNSPLHF.

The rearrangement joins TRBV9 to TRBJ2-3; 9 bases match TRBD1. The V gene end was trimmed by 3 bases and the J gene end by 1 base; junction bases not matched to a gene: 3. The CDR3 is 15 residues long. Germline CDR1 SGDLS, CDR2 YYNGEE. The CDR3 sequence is CASSARTGGTDTQYF. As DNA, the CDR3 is TGTGCCAGCAGCGCTAGGACAGGGGGCACAGATACGCAGTATTTT.

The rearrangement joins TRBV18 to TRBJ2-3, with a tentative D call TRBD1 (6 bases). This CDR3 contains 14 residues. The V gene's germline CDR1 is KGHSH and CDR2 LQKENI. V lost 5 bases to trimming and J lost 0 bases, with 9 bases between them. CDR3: CASSLGASTDTQYF. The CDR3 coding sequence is TGTGCCAGCTCATTGGGGGCCAGCACAGATACGCAGTATTTT.

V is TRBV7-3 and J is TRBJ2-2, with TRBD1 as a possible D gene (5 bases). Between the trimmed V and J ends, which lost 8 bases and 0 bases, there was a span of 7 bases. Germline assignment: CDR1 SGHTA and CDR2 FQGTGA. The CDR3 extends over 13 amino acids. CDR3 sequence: CASSQANTGELFF. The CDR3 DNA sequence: TGTGCCAGCTCACAGGCGAACACCGGGGAGCTGTTTTTT.